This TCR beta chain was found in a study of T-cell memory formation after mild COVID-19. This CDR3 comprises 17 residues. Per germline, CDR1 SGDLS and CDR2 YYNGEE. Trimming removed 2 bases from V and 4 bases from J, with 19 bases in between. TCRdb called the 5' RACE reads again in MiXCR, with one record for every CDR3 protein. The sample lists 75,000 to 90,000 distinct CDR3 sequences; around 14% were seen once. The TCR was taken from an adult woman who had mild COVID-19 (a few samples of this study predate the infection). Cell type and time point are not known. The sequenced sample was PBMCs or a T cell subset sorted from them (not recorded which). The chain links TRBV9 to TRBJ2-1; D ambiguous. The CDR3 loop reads CASSVTREGLGYNEQFF. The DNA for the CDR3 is TGTGCCAGCAGCGTGACTCGCGAAGGCCTGGGGTACAATGAGCAGTTCTTC.